These 20 T cell receptor beta chains originate from one sample sequenced in a study of blood T cell repertoires in COVID-19. Sequenced by immunoSEQ multiplex PCR; TCRdb stores in-frame clones only, minus some. This table has more than 45,000 clones, 70% to 90% appearing once. Sequencing was performed on peripheral blood. Receptors originate from a woman between 65 and 79 years old with active COVID-19.

The rearrangement links TRBV30 to TRBJ2-7, with D tentatively TRBD2 (6 bases). Germline V gene sequence: CDR1 GTSNPN, CDR2 SVGIG (reference sequence). This CDR3 is built from 14 residues. V lost 1 base, J lost 1 base, and 11 bases lay in between. The CDR3: CAWSAGDLSYEQYF. In DNA form, the CDR3 reads TGTGCCTGGAGTGCCGGGGACTTGTCCTACGAGCAGTACTTC.

The CDR3 region has the DNA TGCGCCAGCAGCTTGGCGGGACTAATCAATGAGCAGTTCTTC. Translated, it gives CASSLAGLINEQFF. The V and J genes are TRBV5-1 and TRBJ2-1, with 7 bases identical to TRBD2. The CDR3 contains 14 residues. Germline values: CDR1 SGHRS, CDR2 YFSETQ. V lost 0 bases and J lost 6; bases outside the gene matches: 3.

This chain uses TRBV5-1 with TRBJ1-2; D unclear. Germline CDR1 reads SGHRS; CDR2 reads YFSETQ. Trimming cost V 0 bases and J 8 bases, with 11 bases left between them. CDR3 length: 13 residues. The CDR3 loop is CASSLEGAGGYTF. CDR3 nucleotide sequence: TGCGCCAGCAGCTTGGAGGGTGCGGGAGGCTACACCTTC.

The chain links TRBV2 to TRBJ1-1, with TRBD1 identical over 8 bases. V trimming: 5 bases; J trimming: 5 bases; junction bases outside the gene matches: 7. Germline V CDR1 and CDR2: SNHLY, FYNNEI. The CDR3 runs to 14 residues. The CDR3 DNA follows: TGTGCCAGCAGTAAACAGGGGGTCTGGACTGAAGCTTTCTTT. Translating it yields CASSKQGVWTEAFF.

The CDR3 DNA sequence: TGTGCCATCGCGGGGTGGCTAGCGAGTCCCTACGAGCAGTACTTC. Residues: CAIAGWLASPYEQYF. The chain joins TRBV28 to TRBJ2-7, with TRBD2 as a possible D gene (6 bases). V was clipped by 10 bases and J by 2 bases, with 21 bases between them. Germline V CDR1 and CDR2: MDHEN, SYDVKM. The CDR3 length is 15 residues.

The chain couples TRBV24-1 to TRBJ1-2, with TRBD1 matching 10 bases. The CDR3 runs to 17 residues. Trimming removed 4 bases from V and 5 bases from J; junction bases left unmatched: 12. Germline V gives CDR1 KGHDR, CDR2 SFDVKD. The DNA of the CDR3 is TGTGCCACCAGTGACGGGACAGGGGAAGACGTCTTTTATGGCTACACCTTC. It encodes CATSDGTGEDVFYGYTF.

The V call is TRBV24-1, the J call TRBJ2-1; no clear D. Germline lookup yields CDR1 KGHDR and CDR2 SFDVKD. The CDR3 totals 15 residues. V gave up 0 bases and J gave up 3 bases, with 8 bases separating them. This chain's CDR3 is CATSDLSGFYNEQFF. The CDR3 nucleotides are TGTGCCACCAGTGATTTGTCCGGGTTCTACAATGAGCAGTTCTTC.

V is TRBV5-1 and J is TRBJ2-2; D might be TRBD1 (6 bases). The CDR3 runs to 15 residues. Germline V gene lookup returns CDR1 SGHRS and CDR2 YFSETQ. Trimming removed 0 bases at V and 11 bases at J, with 17 bases between. CDR3 in amino acids: CASSLADGGRGELFF. CDR3 nucleotide sequence: TGCGCCAGCAGCTTGGCCGATGGAGGCAGGGGAGAGCTGTTTTTT.

This clone has a single count. The chain carries TRBV9 and TRBJ2-1; 12 bases are a match to TRBD2. The J segment lost 0 bases and the V segment lost 2 bases, leaving 3 bases of the junction unmatched. The CDR3 totals 17 residues. CDR1 is SGDLS, CDR2 YYNGEE, per germline. CDR3 nucleotide sequence: TGTGCCAGCAGCGTTGGACTAGCGGGGTACTCCTACAATGAGCAGTTCTTC. It codes for CASSVGLAGYSYNEQFF.

The rearrangement links TRBV7-6 to TRBJ2-7; 8 bases are shared with TRBD1. CDR1 SGHVS and CDR2 FNYEAQ come from the germline V gene. CDR3 length equals 18 residues. V dropped 2 bases and J dropped 0; count of bases not matched to a gene: 12. The CDR3 loop reads CASSLSSVGDRSSYEQYF. CDR3 nucleotide sequence: TGTGCCAGCAGCTTAAGCAGTGTAGGGGACAGGAGCTCCTACGAGCAGTACTTC.

The genes are TRBV19 and TRBJ1-5; D gene uncertain. In germline, CDR1 is LNHDA, CDR2 SQIVND (reference sequence). V was cut by 0 bases and J by 4 bases, with 7 bases left in between. The CDR3 has 14 amino acids. The CDR3, as DNA: TGTGCCAGTAGTATAGATAGCACTAATCAGCCCCAGCATTTT. This encodes CASSIDSTNQPQHF.

The chain has TRBV11-2 and TRBJ1-2; 9 nucleotides agree with TRBD1. V trimming: 1 base; J trimming: 2 bases; junction bases outside the gene matches: 2. CDR3 length equals 15 residues. Looked up from germline, CDR1 is SGHAT and CDR2 is FQNNGV. CDR3 nucleotides: TGTGCCAGCAGCTTAGGGGACAGGGTGAACTATGGCTACACCTTC. Translated, it gives CASSLGDRVNYGYTF.

This chain connects TRBV4-1 to TRBJ2-5; possible D gene TRBD2, 6 bases. Between the trimmed V and J ends, which lost 2 bases and 5 bases, there was a span of 12 bases. This CDR3 has 14 amino acids. From germline, CDR1 is MGHRA and CDR2 YSYEKL. The CDR3 DNA reads as TGCGCCAGCAGCCAAATTGGGCTAGCGGAGACCCAGTACTTC. Amino acid sequence: CASSQIGLAETQYF.

The V call is TRBV30, the J call TRBJ1-2, with D possibly being TRBD1 (6 bases). Trimming removed 4 bases from V and 8 bases from J, with 11 bases in between. The CDR3 sequence is 11 residues long. Per germline, CDR1 GTSNPN and CDR2 SVGIG (reference sequence). This CDR3 reads CAWKGEGGYTF. The DNA of the CDR3 is TGTGCCTGGAAGGGGGAGGGCGGCTACACCTTC.

CDR3 residues: CASSLGGDRLEKLFF. In nucleotides, the CDR3 is TGCGCCAGCAGCTTGGGTGGGGACAGGCTGGAAAAACTGTTTTTT. V is TRBV5-1 and J is TRBJ1-4, with 8 bases identical to TRBD1. The CDR3 is made up of 15 amino acids. With V trimmed by 0 bases and J by 8 bases, 6 bases remained unmatched. The germline V gene has CDR1 SGHRS and CDR2 YFSETQ.

The V and J genes are TRBV10-3 and TRBJ2-7; 10 nucleotides agree with TRBD2. CDR3 length equals 16 residues. The germline CDR1 and CDR2 sequences are ENHRY and SYGVKD. Trimming took 2 bases from V and 3 from J; bases not matched to a gene: 7. The CDR3 sequence: CAISETQREGYYEQYF. CDR3 nucleotide sequence: TGTGCCATCAGTGAGACTCAGCGGGAGGGATACTACGAGCAGTACTTC.

This chain joins TRBV30 and TRBJ1-3; D unclear. Germline loops: CDR1 GTSNPN, CDR2 SVGIG (reference sequence). The CDR3 covers 13 residues. Trimming stripped 4 bases from V and 3 bases from J, with 10 bases between. CDR3 DNA sequence: TGTGCCTGGACTAGGCGGCGTGGAAACACCATATATTTT. It encodes CAWTRRRGNTIYF.

The CDR3 reads CASTNPGSPRYEQYF. The CDR3 coding sequence is TGTGCCAGCACCAATCCCGGGAGCCCGAGATACGAGCAGTACTTC. This chain uses TRBV6-5 with TRBJ2-7, with D perhaps matching TRBD2 (6 bases). V was shortened by 7 bases and J by 4 bases, with 20 bases between the two germline ends. Per the germline V gene, CDR1 is MNHEY and CDR2 is SVGAGI. The CDR3 covers 15 residues.

The V and J genes are TRBV7-8 and TRBJ1-1, with D possibly TRBD1 on 5 matching bases. The V gene's germline CDR1 is SGHVS and CDR2 FQNEAQ. Between the trimmed V and J ends, which lost 1 base and 5 bases, there was a span of 14 bases. This CDR3 has 15 amino acids. The chain's CDR3 is CASSLVRQPSTEAFF. CDR3 bases: TGTGCCAGCAGCTTAGTACGACAGCCGAGTACTGAAGCTTTCTTT. The full variable domain, completed using reference TRBV7-8 and TRBJ1-1, is GAGVSQSPRYKVAKRGQDVALRCDPISGHVSLFWYQQALGQGPEFLTYFQNEAQLDKSGLPSDRFFAERPEGSVSTLKIQRTQQEDSAVYLCASSLVRQPSTEAFFGQGTRLTVV.

This clone was detected a few times. The rearrangement links TRBV2 to TRBJ1-6, with TRBD1 matching over 7 bases. There are 14 residues in the CDR3. Germline V gene lookup returns CDR1 SNHLY and CDR2 FYNNEI. With 5 bases clipped from V and 8 bases from J, the junction kept 6 bases outside the gene matches. The CDR3 sequence: CASSYRGTDSPLHF. CDR3 in DNA: TGTGCCAGCAGTTACAGGGGAACGGATTCACCCCTCCACTTT.